This passage covers 19 T cell receptor beta chains from one sample sequenced in a study of Graves' ophthalmopathy and Graves' hyperthyroidism. The authors amplified TCR beta CDR3 regions from RNA transcripts. RT-PCR was first run with HTBI primers, then multiplex PCR in a second round. A single record per CDR3 protein comes from TCRdb applying MiXCR to the multiplex PCR reads. Of over a million distinct CDR3 sequences listed, around a third are singletons. Sequenced material: peripheral blood or thyroid tissue (not recorded which). The source of these receptors is an adult man with Graves' hyperthyroidism.

The genes are TRBV24-1 and TRBJ2-3, with 7 bases aligning to TRBD2. V trimming: 5 bases; J trimming: 4 bases; junction bases outside the gene matches: 11. There are 16 residues in the CDR3. In germline, CDR1 is KGHDR, CDR2 SFDVKD. The CDR3 DNA reads as TGTGCCACCAGTGGACCCACCGGGACTACGTCAGATACGCAGTATTTT. Amino acids: CATSGPTGTTSDTQYF.

The chain employs TRBV7-4 and TRBJ2-5; 8 bases match TRBD2. Germline trimming cut 5 bases from V and 2 bases from J; bases unmatched to any gene: 25. The V gene's germline CDR1 is SGHVT and CDR2 SQSDAQ. The length of the CDR3 is 21 residues. The CDR3 loop reads CASSQDRGRAGTRGSQETQYF. The DNA of the CDR3 is TGTGCCAGCAGCCAAGATCGGGGAAGGGCCGGGACTAGGGGGAGTCAAGAGACCCAGTACTTC.

This clonotype has at least ten counts. This chain connects TRBV6-6 to TRBJ2-7, with D possibly matching TRBD1 (5 bases). Germline V gene data show CDR1 as MNHNY and CDR2 as SVGAGI (reference sequence). V lost 0 bases to trimming and J lost 3 bases, with 12 bases between them. This CDR3 comprises 15 residues. The CDR3 DNA sequence: TGTGCCAGCAGTTACTCTGGGGCTCCCGGCTACGAGCAGTACTTC. The encoded protein is CASSYSGAPGYEQYF.

The chain uses TRBV29-1 and TRBJ1-6, with a possible D match to TRBD1 (5 bases). This CDR3 is 12 amino acids long. In germline, CDR1 is SQVTM, CDR2 ANQGSEA. Trimming stripped 8 bases from V and 7 bases from J, with 12 bases between. The CDR3 spells CSRGDGNSPLHF. CDR3 in DNA: TGCAGCCGGGGGGACGGAAATTCACCCCTCCACTTT.

Ten or more counts support this clonotype. V and J are TRBV29-1 and TRBJ1-1; 7 nucleotides align to TRBD1. The V gene end was trimmed by 6 bases and the J gene end by 10 bases; junction bases not matched to a gene: 14. The germline CDR1 and CDR2 sequences are SQVTM and ANQGSEA. The CDR3 runs to 13 residues. CDR3: CSVGGDSPPAAFF. CDR3 DNA: TGCAGCGTGGGGGGGGACAGTCCTCCGGCAGCTTTCTTT.

The chain uses TRBV14 and TRBJ1-5, with D hard to call. This CDR3 is built from 15 residues. Trimming shortened V by 6 bases and J by 6 bases, and 18 bases separated the two germline ends. In germline, CDR1 is SGHDN, CDR2 FVKESK. The CDR3 protein is CASSEAVWQSQPQHF. CDR3 DNA: TGTGCCAGCAGTGAAGCGGTGTGGCAAAGTCAGCCCCAGCATTTT.

The rearrangement uses TRBV20-1 and TRBJ2-2; possibly TRBD1 or TRBD2 for D (5 bases each). From germline, CDR1 is DFQATT and CDR2 SNEGSKA (reference sequence). Trimming stripped 1 base from V and 8 bases from J, with 11 bases between. The CDR3 covers 13 residues. This CDR3 reads CSARVRDAGELFF. In nucleotides, the CDR3 is TGCAGTGCTAGAGTGAGGGACGCGGGGGAGCTGTTTTTT.

This clonotype was counted many times. V usage is TRBV5-1 and J usage is TRBJ1-1, with D hard to call. From germline, CDR1 is SGHRS and CDR2 YFSETQ. The V and J ends lost 9 bases and 3 bases respectively, with 18 bases between them. The length of the CDR3 is 14 residues. The CDR3 loop reads CATAPSGGYTEAFF. CDR3 DNA: TGCGCCACAGCCCCCTCTGGAGGTTACACTGAAGCTTTCTTT.

Many counts were recorded for this clonotype. V and J are TRBV6-5 and TRBJ1-2, with D possibly TRBD1 on 6 matching bases. Trimming shortened V by 0 bases and J by 3 bases, and 11 bases separated the two germline ends. The CDR3 loop spans 15 amino acids. Per germline, CDR1 MNHEY and CDR2 SVGAGI. CDR3 nucleotides: TGTGCCAGCAGTTACTCGAAACAGGGTGACTATGGCTACACCTTC. It yields the protein CASSYSKQGDYGYTF.

As to this clonotype: A single base separates this from a much larger clone, so it may be a read error. The gene calls are TRBV12-3 or TRBV12-4 and TRBJ2-5, with D perhaps given as TRBD1 or TRBD2 (6 bases each). The CDR3 is 15 amino acids. V lost 3 bases and J 9 bases, leaving 20 bases between the germline ends. The CDR3 region is CASSFPHGEGEAQYF. The DNA of the CDR3 is TGTGCCAGCAGTTTCCCACACGGAGAGGGGGAGGCCCAGTACTTC.

This clonotype showed up just a few times. This chain links TRBV24-1 with TRBJ2-7; either TRBD1 or TRBD2 may supply D (5 bases each). The CDR3 spans 15 residues. Germline loops: CDR1 KGHDR, CDR2 SFDVKD. V was clipped by 6 bases and J by 0 bases, with 14 bases between them. In DNA, the CDR3 is TGTGCCACCAGTATTCGAGAGGGGAGCTCCTACGAGCAGTACTTC. Amino acid sequence: CATSIREGSSYEQYF.

This clonotype appeared a few times. This chain uses TRBV28 with TRBJ1-6, with 7 bases aligning to TRBD1. The V gene's germline CDR1 is MDHEN and CDR2 SYDVKM. CDR3 length: 14 amino acids. After removal of 6 bases from V and 9 bases from J, the junction contained 8 bases not matched to a gene. CDR3: CASRDTGERSPLHF. The CDR3 coding sequence is TGTGCCAGCAGGGACACAGGGGAACGTTCACCCCTCCACTTT.

This clonotype was counted ten times or more. The chain carries TRBV7-9 and TRBJ2-7; 7 nucleotides align to TRBD1. Germline assignment: CDR1 SEHNR and CDR2 FQNEAQ (reference sequence). Losses at the gene ends were 5 bases for V and 3 bases for J; bases not matched to a gene: 10. The CDR3 totals 15 residues. CDR3 region: CASSPTGPNYYEQYF. In DNA, the CDR3 is TGTGCCAGCAGCCCGACAGGGCCGAACTACTACGAGCAGTACTTC.

A note on this clonotype: The conserved final phenylalanine or tryptophan is absent from the CDR3, which likely points to a read error. This chain links TRBV9 with TRBJ1-1; 7 bases are a match to TRBD1. The CDR3 length is 14 residues. J gave up 4 bases and V 0 bases, and 3 bases lay outside the gene matches. The germline CDR1 and CDR2 sequences are SGDLS and YYNGEE. As DNA, the CDR3 is TGTGCCAGCAGCGTAGAAGGGGGCGGCACTGAAGCTTTCCTT. Protein sequence: CASSVEGGGTEAFL.

This chain connects TRBV6-5 to TRBJ1-3; tentatively, D is TRBD1 (5 bases). There are 14 residues in the CDR3. Trimming pared 5 bases from V and 3 bases from J, leaving 11 bases between. Germline V CDR1 and CDR2: MNHEY, SVGAGI. The CDR3 protein is CASSNPGFGNTIYF. The CDR3 DNA follows: TGTGCCAGCAGTAACCCAGGGTTTGGAAACACCATATATTTT.

There are many counts of this clonotype. The rearrangement uses TRBV11-2 and TRBJ1-2; D call uncertain. V dropped 1 base and J dropped 7 bases, with 10 bases sitting between them. The CDR3 has 13 residues. Germline V gene sequence: CDR1 SGHAT, CDR2 FQNNGV. CDR3 region: CASSLGTLGGYTF. The CDR3 nucleotides are TGTGCCAGCAGCTTAGGGACTCTGGGTGGCTACACCTTC.

This clonotype has at least ten counts. The rearrangement uses TRBV25-1 and TRBJ1-2; TRBD1 aligns across 9 bases. V was clipped by 0 bases and J by 8 bases; unmatched bases: 4. Germline CDR1 is MGHDK and CDR2 is SYGVNS. This CDR3 region has 14 residues. CDR3 bases: TGTGCCAGCAGTGAATATGTCACAGGGGGCGGCTACACCTTC. It specifies CASSEYVTGGGYTF.

The chain recombines TRBV2 with TRBJ2-5, with D possibly being TRBD1 or TRBD2 (5 bases each). The CDR3 consists of 12 residues. Germline V lookup: CDR1 SNHLY, CDR2 FYNNEI. Trimming left V 7 bases short and J 4 bases short, with 10 bases between. The CDR3 coding sequence is TGTGCCAGCACCTATGGGGGAGAGACCCAGTACTTC. Translation gives CASTYGGETQYF. The whole variable domain, remainder taken from reference TRBV2 and TRBJ2-5, is EPEVTQTPSHQVTQMGQEVILRCVPISNHLYFYWYRQILGQKVEFLVSFYNNEISEKSEIFDDQFSVERPDGSNFTLKIRSTKLEDSAMYFCASTYGGETQYFGPGTRLLVL.

This clonotype was counted many times. The V gene is TRBV12-3 or TRBV12-4, the J gene TRBJ1-5; D uncertain. This CDR3 spans 12 amino acids. V was pared by 6 bases and J by 9 bases, with 12 bases between. The CDR3 here is CASSHPSGPQHF. In nucleotides, the CDR3 is TGTGCCAGCAGCCATCCAAGTGGGCCCCAGCATTTT.